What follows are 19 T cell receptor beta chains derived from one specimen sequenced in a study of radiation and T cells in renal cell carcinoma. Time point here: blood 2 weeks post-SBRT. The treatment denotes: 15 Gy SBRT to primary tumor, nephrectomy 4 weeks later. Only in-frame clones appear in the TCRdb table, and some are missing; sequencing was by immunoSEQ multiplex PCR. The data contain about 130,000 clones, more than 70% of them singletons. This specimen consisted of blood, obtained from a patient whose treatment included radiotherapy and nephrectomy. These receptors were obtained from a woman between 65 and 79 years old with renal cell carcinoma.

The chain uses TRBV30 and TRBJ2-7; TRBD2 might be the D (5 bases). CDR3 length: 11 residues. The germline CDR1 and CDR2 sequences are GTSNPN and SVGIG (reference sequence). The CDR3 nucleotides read TGTGCGTCAGCGGCTCCCTACGAGCAGTACTTC. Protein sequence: CASAAPYEQYF.

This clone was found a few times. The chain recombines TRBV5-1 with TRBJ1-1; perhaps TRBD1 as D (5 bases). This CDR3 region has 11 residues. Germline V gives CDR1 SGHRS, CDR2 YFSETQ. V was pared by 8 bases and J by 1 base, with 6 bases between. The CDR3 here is CASQGNTEAFF. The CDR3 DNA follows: TGCGCCAGTCAGGGGAACACTGAAGCTTTCTTT.

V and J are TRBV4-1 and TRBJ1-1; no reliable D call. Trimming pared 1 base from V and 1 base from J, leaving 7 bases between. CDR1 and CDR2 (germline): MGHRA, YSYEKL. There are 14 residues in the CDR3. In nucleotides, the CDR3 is TGCGCCAGCAGCCAAGGGGGATCGAACACTGAAGCTTTCTTT. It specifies CASSQGGSNTEAFF.

The CDR3 sequence: CASSLTGGSGTDTQYF. CDR3 bases: TGTGCCAGCAGCTTGACAGGGGGTAGTGGCACAGATACGCAGTATTTT. V is TRBV11-1 and J is TRBJ2-3; 9 positions agree with TRBD1. Trimming cost V 3 bases and J 1 base; bases outside gene matches: 5. Germline CDR1 is SGHAT and CDR2 is FQDESV (reference sequence). This CDR3 region has 16 residues.

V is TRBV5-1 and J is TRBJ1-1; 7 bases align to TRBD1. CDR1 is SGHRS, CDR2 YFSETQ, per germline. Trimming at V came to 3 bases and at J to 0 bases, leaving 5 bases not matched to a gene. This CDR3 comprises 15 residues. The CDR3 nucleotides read TGCGCCAGCAGCTCCCGGACAGGCATGAACACTGAAGCTTTCTTT. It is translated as CASSSRTGMNTEAFF.

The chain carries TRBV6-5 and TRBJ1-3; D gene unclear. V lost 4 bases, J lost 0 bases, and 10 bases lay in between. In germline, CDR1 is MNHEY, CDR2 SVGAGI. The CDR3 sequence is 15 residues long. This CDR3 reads CASSSTHSSGNTIYF. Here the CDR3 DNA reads TGTGCCAGCAGTTCGACTCATAGCTCTGGAAACACCATATATTTT.

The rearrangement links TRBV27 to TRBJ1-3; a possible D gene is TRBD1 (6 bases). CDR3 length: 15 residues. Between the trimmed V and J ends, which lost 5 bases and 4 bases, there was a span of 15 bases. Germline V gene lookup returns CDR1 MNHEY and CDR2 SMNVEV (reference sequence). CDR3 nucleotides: TGTGCCAGCAGTATCACAGGGAGCAGAGGAAACACCATATATTTT. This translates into CASSITGSRGNTIYF.

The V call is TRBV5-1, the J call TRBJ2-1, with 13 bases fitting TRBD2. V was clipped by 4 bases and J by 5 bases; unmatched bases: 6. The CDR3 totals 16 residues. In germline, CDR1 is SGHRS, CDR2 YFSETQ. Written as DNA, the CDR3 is TGCGCCAGCAGCCCCGGGACTAGCGGGGCGAACAATGAGCAGTTCTTC. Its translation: CASSPGTSGANNEQFF.

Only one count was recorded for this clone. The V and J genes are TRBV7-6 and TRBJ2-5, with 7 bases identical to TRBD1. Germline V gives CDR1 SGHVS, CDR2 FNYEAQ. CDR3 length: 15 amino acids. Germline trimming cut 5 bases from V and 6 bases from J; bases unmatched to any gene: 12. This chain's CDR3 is CASSTTMDRRKTQYF. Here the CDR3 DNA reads TGTGCCAGCAGCACTACAATGGACAGGCGAAAGACCCAGTACTTC.

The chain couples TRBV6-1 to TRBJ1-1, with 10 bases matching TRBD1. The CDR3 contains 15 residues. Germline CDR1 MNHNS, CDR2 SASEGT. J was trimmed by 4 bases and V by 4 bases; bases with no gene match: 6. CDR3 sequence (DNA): TGTGCCAGCAGTGCCCGGGGGACAGGGGTCACTGAAGCTTTCTTT. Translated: CASSARGTGVTEAFF.

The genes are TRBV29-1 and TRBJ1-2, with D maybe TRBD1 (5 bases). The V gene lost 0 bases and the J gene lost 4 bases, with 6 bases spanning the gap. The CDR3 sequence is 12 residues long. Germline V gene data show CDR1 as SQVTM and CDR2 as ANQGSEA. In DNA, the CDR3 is TGCAGCGTTGAAGAACAGGCCTATGGCTACACCTTC. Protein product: CSVEEQAYGYTF.

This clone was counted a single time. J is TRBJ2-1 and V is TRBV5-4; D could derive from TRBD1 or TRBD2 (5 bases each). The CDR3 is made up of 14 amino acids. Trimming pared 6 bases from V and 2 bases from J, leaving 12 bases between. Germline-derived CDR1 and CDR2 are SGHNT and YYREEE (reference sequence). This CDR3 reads CASTQVGAYNEQFF. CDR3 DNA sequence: TGTGCCAGCACTCAGGTGGGGGCCTACAATGAGCAGTTCTTC.

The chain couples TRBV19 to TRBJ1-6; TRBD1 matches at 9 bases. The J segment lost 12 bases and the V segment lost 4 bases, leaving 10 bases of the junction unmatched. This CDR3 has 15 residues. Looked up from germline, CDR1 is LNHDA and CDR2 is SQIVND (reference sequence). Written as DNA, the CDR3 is TGTGCCAGTAGTAACCCCGGGACAGGGCTTAGACCCCTCCACTTT. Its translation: CASSNPGTGLRPLHF.

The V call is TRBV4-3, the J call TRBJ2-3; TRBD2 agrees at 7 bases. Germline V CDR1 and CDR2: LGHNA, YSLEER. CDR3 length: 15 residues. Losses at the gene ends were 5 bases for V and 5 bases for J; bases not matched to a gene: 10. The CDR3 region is CASSGSGRGKDTQYF. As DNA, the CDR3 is TGCGCCAGCAGCGGGTCTGGGCGGGGGAAAGATACGCAGTATTTT.

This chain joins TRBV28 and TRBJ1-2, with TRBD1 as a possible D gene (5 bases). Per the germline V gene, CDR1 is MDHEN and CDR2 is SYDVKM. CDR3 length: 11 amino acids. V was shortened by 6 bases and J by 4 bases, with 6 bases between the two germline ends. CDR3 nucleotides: TGTGCCAGCAGGGGGCTCTATGGCTACACCTTC. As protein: CASRGLYGYTF.

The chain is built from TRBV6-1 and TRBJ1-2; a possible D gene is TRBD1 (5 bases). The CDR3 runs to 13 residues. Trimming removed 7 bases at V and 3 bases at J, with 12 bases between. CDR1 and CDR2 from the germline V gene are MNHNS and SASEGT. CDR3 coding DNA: TGTGCCAGCACCCTCCAAGGGGACTATGGCTACACCTTC. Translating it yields CASTLQGDYGYTF.

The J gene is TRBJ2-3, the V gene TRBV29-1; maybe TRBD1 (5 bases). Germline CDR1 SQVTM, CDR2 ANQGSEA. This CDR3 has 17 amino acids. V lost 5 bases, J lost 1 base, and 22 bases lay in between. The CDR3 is CSVPGFHSIGGTDTQYF. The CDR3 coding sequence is TGCAGCGTTCCAGGGTTCCATTCCATTGGTGGCACAGATACGCAGTATTTT.

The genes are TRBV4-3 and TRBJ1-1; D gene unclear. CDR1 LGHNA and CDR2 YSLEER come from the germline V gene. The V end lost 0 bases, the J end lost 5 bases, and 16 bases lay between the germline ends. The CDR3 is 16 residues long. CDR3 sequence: CASSQDSGGFGTEAFF. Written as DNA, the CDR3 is TGCGCCAGCAGCCAAGATAGTGGAGGGTTTGGGACTGAAGCTTTCTTT.

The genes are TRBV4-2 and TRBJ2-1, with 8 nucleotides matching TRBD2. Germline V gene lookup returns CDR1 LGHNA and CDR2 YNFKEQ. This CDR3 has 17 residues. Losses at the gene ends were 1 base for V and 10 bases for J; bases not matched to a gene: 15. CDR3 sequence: CASSQGGAPGGPEEQFF. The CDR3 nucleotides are TGTGCCAGCAGCCAAGGAGGAGCGCCGGGGGGGCCTGAAGAGCAGTTCTTC.